This is a list of T cell receptor beta chains from one sample in a study of cytomegalovirus exposure and HLA in healthy donors. Here immunoSEQ multiplex PCR was the method, and the copy in TCRdb shows in-frame clones only, minus some. This table has 180,000 or so clones, 75% to 80% appearing once. Sequencing was performed on PBMCs. The receptors were sampled from a man between 50 and 59 years old in good health and CMV-seropositive. CDR3s include the opening cysteine and the closing phenylalanine or tryptophan. The order of the fields is V gene, D gene, clone size, CDR3 length, J gene, CDR3 DNA, CDR3 protein. The D gene is left open where the match is weak. Clone size is stated in some rows and not others, as once, few, many or a class when expanded.

v_call: TRBV2
d_call: TRBD1
clone_size: .
cdr3_length: 14
j_call: TRBJ2-5
cdr3_nt: TGTGCCAGCAGTGACCTGACAGGGGGAAGGACCCAGTACTTC
cdr3_aa: CASSDLTGGRTQYF

v_call: TRBV6-4
d_call: .
clone_size: .
cdr3_length: 14
j_call: TRBJ2-1
cdr3_nt: TGTGCCAGCAGTGAGGACGGCGGGGCGAATGAGCAGTTCTTC
cdr3_aa: CASSEDGGANEQFF

v_call: TRBV7-6
d_call: .
clone_size: .
cdr3_length: 14
j_call: TRBJ1-1
cdr3_nt: TGTGCCAGCAGCTTAGCACAGGGGAACACTGAAGCTTTCTTT
cdr3_aa: CASSLAQGNTEAFF

v_call: TRBV28
d_call: .
clone_size: .
cdr3_length: 12
j_call: TRBJ1-2
cdr3_nt: TGTGCCAGCTACTACAATTTCTATGGCTACACCTTC
cdr3_aa: CASYYNFYGYTF

v_call: TRBV4-2
d_call: .
clone_size: .
cdr3_length: 12
j_call: TRBJ1-1
cdr3_nt: TGTGCCAGCAGCCGGCAGAACACTGAAGCTTTCTTT
cdr3_aa: CASSRQNTEAFF

v_call: TRBV20-1
d_call: TRBD2
clone_size: few
cdr3_length: 11
j_call: TRBJ2-1
cdr3_nt: TGCAGTGCTCCCAGCGGGGGGGCCAAGTTCTTC
cdr3_aa: CSAPSGGAKFF

v_call: TRBV6-5
d_call: TRBD2
clone_size: .
cdr3_length: 15
j_call: TRBJ2-7
cdr3_nt: TGTGCCAGCAGTTTTTACAGCGGGGCGAACTACGAGCAGTACTTC
cdr3_aa: CASSFYSGANYEQYF

v_call: TRBV28
d_call: .
clone_size: .
cdr3_length: 14
j_call: TRBJ1-1
cdr3_nt: TGTGCCAGCAGTTTTACAGGCCTGAACACTGAAGCTTTCTTT
cdr3_aa: CASSFTGLNTEAFF

v_call: TRBV5-6
d_call: TRBD1
clone_size: .
cdr3_length: 14
j_call: TRBJ1-1
cdr3_nt: TGTGCCAGCAGTAGACAGGGGTCATCAACTGAAGCTTTCTTT
cdr3_aa: CASSRQGSSTEAFF

v_call: TRBV29-1
d_call: TRBD1
clone_size: .
cdr3_length: 14
j_call: TRBJ1-2
cdr3_nt: TGCAGCGTCATTGGGGGACAGGGAGAGGGTGGCTACACCTTC
cdr3_aa: CSVIGGQGEGGYTF

v_call: TRBV6-5
d_call: .
clone_size: .
cdr3_length: 14
j_call: TRBJ1-4
cdr3_nt: TGTGCCAGCAGGCGAGGTCCGGCGAGTGAAAAACTGTTTTTT
cdr3_aa: CASRRGPASEKLFF

v_call: TRBV7-9
d_call: TRBD1
clone_size: .
cdr3_length: 13
j_call: TRBJ2-5
cdr3_nt: TGTGCCAGCAGTTTACAGGGGTCGGAGACCCAGTACTTC
cdr3_aa: CASSLQGSETQYF

v_call: TRBV5-1
d_call: .
clone_size: .
cdr3_length: 14
j_call: TRBJ2-5
cdr3_nt: TGCGCCAGCAGCTTGGGACGGAGGGAAGAGACCCAGTACTTC
cdr3_aa: CASSLGRREETQYF

v_call: TRBV6-1
d_call: TRBD1
clone_size: few
cdr3_length: 13
j_call: TRBJ1-2
cdr3_nt: TGTGCCAGCAGTAACACAGGGGCGGGTGGCTACACCTTC
cdr3_aa: CASSNTGAGGYTF

v_call: TRBV7-5
d_call: .
clone_size: .
cdr3_length: 17
j_call: TRBJ1-4
cdr3_nt: TGTGCCAGAAGCTTAGTCGAGGGGGGCAGCGGGAGGGAAAAACTGTTTTTT
cdr3_aa: CARSLVEGGSGREKLFF

v_call: TRBV2
d_call: .
clone_size: .
cdr3_length: 14
j_call: TRBJ1-3
cdr3_nt: TGTGCCAGCAGTGAACAGTACTCTGGAAACACCATATATTTT
cdr3_aa: CASSEQYSGNTIYF

v_call: TRBV7-8
d_call: .
clone_size: .
cdr3_length: 14
j_call: TRBJ1-2
cdr3_nt: TGTGCCAGCAGCGTAAACAGGGTTTCCTATGGCTACACCTTC
cdr3_aa: CASSVNRVSYGYTF

v_call: TRBV7-8
d_call: TRBD1
clone_size: .
cdr3_length: 13
j_call: TRBJ2-7
cdr3_nt: TGTGCCAGCAGCCTGGACAGGGAGCACGAGCAGTACTTC
cdr3_aa: CASSLDREHEQYF

v_call: TRBV19
d_call: TRBD1
clone_size: .
cdr3_length: 15
j_call: TRBJ1-1
cdr3_nt: TGTGCCAGTAGGGGACAGGGGCCTTTGAACACTGAAGCTTTCTTT
cdr3_aa: CASRGQGPLNTEAFF

v_call: TRBV7-8
d_call: .
clone_size: .
cdr3_length: 19
j_call: TRBJ2-5
cdr3_nt: TGTGCCAGCAGCCCCTCACTAGTGAGGGTTGGCTCTTCGAGGGAGACCCAGTACTTC
cdr3_aa: CASSPSLVRVGSSRETQYF

v_call: TRBV28
d_call: TRBD2
clone_size: .
cdr3_length: 15
j_call: TRBJ2-7
cdr3_nt: TGTGCCAGCAGGCCCTTCACTAGCGGGGGCTACGAGCAGTACTTC
cdr3_aa: CASRPFTSGGYEQYF

v_call: TRBV5-4
d_call: TRBD2
clone_size: .
cdr3_length: 18
j_call: TRBJ2-2
cdr3_nt: TGTGCCAGCAGCCCGAATCGACTAGCGGGGGGTAACACCGGGGAGCTGTTTTTT
cdr3_aa: CASSPNRLAGGNTGELFF

v_call: TRBV19
d_call: TRBD2
clone_size: .
cdr3_length: 17
j_call: TRBJ2-2
cdr3_nt: TGTGCCAGTAGAAGGACTAGCGGGGGGCCGAACACCGGGGAGCTGTTTTTT
cdr3_aa: CASRRTSGGPNTGELFF

v_call: TRBV6-5
d_call: TRBD2
clone_size: .
cdr3_length: 15
j_call: TRBJ2-5
cdr3_nt: TGTGCCAGCAGAACGGGACTAGTTCTGCCAGAGACCCAGTACTTC
cdr3_aa: CASRTGLVLPETQYF

v_call: TRBV12-5
d_call: TRBD1
clone_size: .
cdr3_length: 16
j_call: TRBJ2-5
cdr3_nt: TGTGCTAGTGGTTTGGACGGTGGGACAGGGGGCGAGACCCAGTACTTC
cdr3_aa: CASGLDGGTGGETQYF

v_call: TRBV6-1
d_call: .
clone_size: .
cdr3_length: 13
j_call: TRBJ2-1
cdr3_nt: TGTGCCAGCAGCAAGGGGCCCCACAATGAGCAGTTCTTC
cdr3_aa: CASSKGPHNEQFF

v_call: TRBV7-2
d_call: .
clone_size: .
cdr3_length: 13
j_call: TRBJ1-1
cdr3_nt: TGTGCCAGCAGCCTTACCCGGGAAACTGAAGCTTTCTTT
cdr3_aa: CASSLTRETEAFF

v_call: TRBV7-8
d_call: TRBD2
clone_size: .
cdr3_length: 15
j_call: TRBJ2-5
cdr3_nt: TGTGCCAGCAGCCGGGGGGATGGGATCCAAGAGACCCAGTACTTC
cdr3_aa: CASSRGDGIQETQYF

v_call: TRBV7-9
d_call: .
clone_size: few
cdr3_length: 14
j_call: TRBJ1-2
cdr3_nt: TGTGCCAGCAGCTTTGGGACACACAACTATGGCTACACCTTC
cdr3_aa: CASSFGTHNYGYTF

v_call: TRBV19
d_call: TRBD1
clone_size: .
cdr3_length: 16
j_call: TRBJ1-1
cdr3_nt: TGTGCCAGTAGTATAGGGGACAGGGGGCGCATGGCTGAAGCTTTCTTT
cdr3_aa: CASSIGDRGRMAEAFF

v_call: TRBV4-3
d_call: .
clone_size: .
cdr3_length: 17
j_call: TRBJ1-6
cdr3_nt: TGCGCCAGCAGCCTCGGGCCCATCGGAGGGATGAATTCACCCCTCCACTTT
cdr3_aa: CASSLGPIGGMNSPLHF

v_call: TRBV30
d_call: .
clone_size: .
cdr3_length: 14
j_call: TRBJ1-1
cdr3_nt: TGTGCCTGGAGGGCAGGGGTCATGAACACTGAAGCTTTCTTT
cdr3_aa: CAWRAGVMNTEAFF

v_call: TRBV4-1
d_call: .
clone_size: few
cdr3_length: 19
j_call: TRBJ2-6
cdr3_nt: TGCGCCAGCAGTCAAATAGGGGCCAGGAAAGGGGTCGGGGCCAACGTCCTGACTTTC
cdr3_aa: CASSQIGARKGVGANVLTF

v_call: TRBV5-1
d_call: TRBD1
clone_size: .
cdr3_length: 15
j_call: TRBJ2-1
cdr3_nt: TGCGCCAGCAGCTTGGCCGGGACAGGGGGCGATGAGCAGTTCTTC
cdr3_aa: CASSLAGTGGDEQFF

v_call: TRBV14
d_call: TRBD1
clone_size: .
cdr3_length: 16
j_call: TRBJ2-7
cdr3_nt: TGTGCCAGCAGCCAAGACCGGACAGGGGACTCCTACGAGCAGTACTTC
cdr3_aa: CASSQDRTGDSYEQYF

v_call: TRBV7-9
d_call: .
clone_size: .
cdr3_length: 12
j_call: TRBJ1-1
cdr3_nt: TGTGCCACCCAGGGAAGGTACCCTGAAGCTTTCTTT
cdr3_aa: CATQGRYPEAFF

v_call: TRBV28
d_call: TRBD1
clone_size: .
cdr3_length: 14
j_call: TRBJ1-5
cdr3_nt: TGTGCCAGCAGAATGACAGGGGAGGTCACGCCCCAGCATTTT
cdr3_aa: CASRMTGEVTPQHF

v_call: TRBV2
d_call: .
clone_size: .
cdr3_length: 13
j_call: TRBJ1-2
cdr3_nt: TGTGCCAGCAGTGCGGACACCCTCGGCGGCTACACCTTC
cdr3_aa: CASSADTLGGYTF

v_call: TRBV27
d_call: TRBD1
clone_size: .
cdr3_length: 16
j_call: TRBJ1-3
cdr3_nt: TGTGCCAGCAGTGCTAGCCCGACAGGGGACGGAAACACCATATATTTT
cdr3_aa: CASSASPTGDGNTIYF

v_call: TRBV28
d_call: TRBD1
clone_size: .
cdr3_length: 16
j_call: TRBJ1-3
cdr3_nt: TGTGCCAGCAGTTTATGGACAGGGTCCTCTGGAAACACCATATATTTT
cdr3_aa: CASSLWTGSSGNTIYF

v_call: TRBV30
d_call: TRBD1
clone_size: few
cdr3_length: 15
j_call: TRBJ1-2
cdr3_nt: TGTGCCTCCAAAGCCGGGACAGGGTCCTACTATGGCTACACCTTC
cdr3_aa: CASKAGTGSYYGYTF

v_call: TRBV28
d_call: .
clone_size: once
cdr3_length: 16
j_call: TRBJ2-7
cdr3_nt: TGTGCCAGCAGTTTATGGCGTCCGGACAGAGCCTACGAGCAGTACTTC
cdr3_aa: CASSLWRPDRAYEQYF

v_call: TRBV6-4
d_call: TRBD1
clone_size: .
cdr3_length: 13
j_call: TRBJ1-1
cdr3_nt: TGTGCCAGTAGGGGGACAGGGGACCCTGAAGCTTTCTTT
cdr3_aa: CASRGTGDPEAFF

v_call: TRBV5-6
d_call: .
clone_size: .
cdr3_length: 17
j_call: TRBJ2-4
cdr3_nt: TGTGCCAGGCAAGCCTGGGACACCCCACTAGCCAAAAACATTCAGTACTTC
cdr3_aa: CARQAWDTPLAKNIQYF

v_call: TRBV5-6
d_call: TRBD2
clone_size: .
cdr3_length: 15
j_call: TRBJ2-7
cdr3_nt: TGTGCCAGCAGTCGATCGCGGGGGGTTGGATACGAGCAGTACTTC
cdr3_aa: CASSRSRGVGYEQYF

v_call: TRBV5-1
d_call: .
clone_size: .
cdr3_length: 15
j_call: TRBJ2-2
cdr3_nt: TGCGCCAGCAGCTTGGCAGGCCGAAACACCGGGGAGCTGTTTTTT
cdr3_aa: CASSLAGRNTGELFF

v_call: TRBV27
d_call: TRBD2
clone_size: .
cdr3_length: 15
j_call: TRBJ2-1
cdr3_nt: TGTGCCAGCAGTTATACTAGCGGGGGGGCCCATGAGCAGTTCTTC
cdr3_aa: CASSYTSGGAHEQFF

v_call: TRBV18
d_call: .
clone_size: .
cdr3_length: 14
j_call: TRBJ1-5
cdr3_nt: TGTGCCAGCTCCCCTGGACACCCGAATCAGCCCCAGCATTTT
cdr3_aa: CASSPGHPNQPQHF

v_call: TRBV7-9
d_call: .
clone_size: .
cdr3_length: 15
j_call: TRBJ1-2
cdr3_nt: TGTGCCAGCAGCTTAGCCCCTCAGGTGGAGGGGGGCTACACCTTC
cdr3_aa: CASSLAPQVEGGYTF

v_call: TRBV2
d_call: .
clone_size: .
cdr3_length: 13
j_call: TRBJ1-2
cdr3_nt: TGTGCGGCTAAGGAGGGAGGGGCGGATGGCTACACCTTC
cdr3_aa: CAAKEGGADGYTF

v_call: TRBV6-5
d_call: TRBD2
clone_size: .
cdr3_length: 13
j_call: TRBJ2-3
cdr3_nt: TGTGCCAGCAGGACTAGCGGCACAGATACGCAGTATTTT
cdr3_aa: CASRTSGTDTQYF

v_call: TRBV7-9
d_call: .
clone_size: .
cdr3_length: 16
j_call: TRBJ2-2
cdr3_nt: TGTGCCAGCAGCGTACAGGGTGACCCGAACACCGGGGAGCTGTTTTTT
cdr3_aa: CASSVQGDPNTGELFF

v_call: TRBV15
d_call: .
clone_size: .
cdr3_length: 15
j_call: TRBJ2-3
cdr3_nt: TGTGCCACCAGCAGAGATGGGGCTAGCACAGATACGCAGTATTTT
cdr3_aa: CATSRDGASTDTQYF

v_call: TRBV5-8
d_call: TRBD1
clone_size: .
cdr3_length: 15
j_call: TRBJ2-7
cdr3_nt: TGTGCCAGCAGCTTGATTGGCGGACAGGTGGGCGAGCAGTACTTC
cdr3_aa: CASSLIGGQVGEQYF